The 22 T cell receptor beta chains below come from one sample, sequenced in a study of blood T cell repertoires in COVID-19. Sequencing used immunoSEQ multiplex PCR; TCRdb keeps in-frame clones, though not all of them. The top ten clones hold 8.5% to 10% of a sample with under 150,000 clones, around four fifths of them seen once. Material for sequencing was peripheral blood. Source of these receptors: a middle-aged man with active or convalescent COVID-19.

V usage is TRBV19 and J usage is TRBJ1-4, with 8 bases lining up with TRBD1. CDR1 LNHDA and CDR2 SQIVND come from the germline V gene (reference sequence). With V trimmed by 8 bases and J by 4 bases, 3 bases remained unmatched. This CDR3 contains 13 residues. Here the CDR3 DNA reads TGTGCCAGTCGGGACAGGCTTAATGAAAAACTGTTTTTT. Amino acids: CASRDRLNEKLFF. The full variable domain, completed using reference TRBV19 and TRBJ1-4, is DGGITQSPKYLFRKEGQNVTLSCEQNLNHDAMYWYRQDPGQGLRLIYYSQIVNDFQKGDIAEGYSVSREKKESFPLTVTSAQKNPTAFYLCASRDRLNEKLFFGSGTQLSVL.

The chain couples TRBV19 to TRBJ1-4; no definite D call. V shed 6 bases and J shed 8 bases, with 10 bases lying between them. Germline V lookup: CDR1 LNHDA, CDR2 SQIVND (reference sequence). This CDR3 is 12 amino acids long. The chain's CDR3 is CASSPSREKLFF. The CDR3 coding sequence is TGTGCCAGTAGCCCATCCAGAGAAAAACTGTTTTTT.

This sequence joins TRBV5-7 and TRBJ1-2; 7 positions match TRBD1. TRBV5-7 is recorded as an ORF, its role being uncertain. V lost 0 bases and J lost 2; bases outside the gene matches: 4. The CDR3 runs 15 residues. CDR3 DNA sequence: TGTGCCAGCAGCTTGGATCAGGGGGTCAACTATGGCTACACCTTC. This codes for CASSLDQGVNYGYTF.

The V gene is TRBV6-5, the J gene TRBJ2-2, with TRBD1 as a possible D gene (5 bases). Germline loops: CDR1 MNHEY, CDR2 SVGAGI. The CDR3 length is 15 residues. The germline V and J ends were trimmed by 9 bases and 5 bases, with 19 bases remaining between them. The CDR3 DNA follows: TGTGCCAGTGTCGATATGGGGCGCCCGACCGGGGAGCTGTTTTTT. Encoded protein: CASVDMGRPTGELFF.

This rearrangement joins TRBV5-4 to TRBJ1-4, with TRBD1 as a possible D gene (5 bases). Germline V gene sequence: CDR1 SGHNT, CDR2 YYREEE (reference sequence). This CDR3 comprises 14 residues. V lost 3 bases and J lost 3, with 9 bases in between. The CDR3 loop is CASSSTRANEKLFF. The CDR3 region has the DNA TGTGCCAGCAGCTCGACCAGGGCTAATGAAAAACTGTTTTTT.

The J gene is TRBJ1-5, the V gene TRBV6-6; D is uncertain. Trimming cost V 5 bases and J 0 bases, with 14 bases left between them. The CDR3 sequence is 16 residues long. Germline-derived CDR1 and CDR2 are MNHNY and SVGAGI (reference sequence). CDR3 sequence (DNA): TGTGCCAGCAGTCCCCGTAGAGAATATAGCAATCAGCCCCAGCATTTT. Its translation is CASSPRREYSNQPQHF.

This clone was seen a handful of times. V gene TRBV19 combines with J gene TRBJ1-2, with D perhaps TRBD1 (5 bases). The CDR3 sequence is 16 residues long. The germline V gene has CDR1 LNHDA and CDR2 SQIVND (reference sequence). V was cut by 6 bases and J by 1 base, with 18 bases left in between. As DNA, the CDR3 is TGTGCCAGTAGCCGCAAAACGGGGAGGGGTAACTATGGCTACACCTTC. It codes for CASSRKTGRGNYGYTF.

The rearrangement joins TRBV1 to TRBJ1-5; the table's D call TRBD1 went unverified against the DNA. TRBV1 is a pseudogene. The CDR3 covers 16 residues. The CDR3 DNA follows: TGCACCAGCAGCCGAGTCCATAGGGGTGGCAATCAGCCCCAGCATTTT. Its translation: CTSSRVHRGGNQPQHF.

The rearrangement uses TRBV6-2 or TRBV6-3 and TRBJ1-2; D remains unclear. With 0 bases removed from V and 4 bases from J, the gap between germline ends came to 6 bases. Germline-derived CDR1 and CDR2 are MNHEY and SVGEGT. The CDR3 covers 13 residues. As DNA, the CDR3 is TGTGCCAGCAGTTACTCGAGTGCCTATGGCTACACCTTC. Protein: CASSYSSAYGYTF.

The DNA for the CDR3 is TGTGCCACCAGCGCGGGGGACCGGAGCTCCTACAATGAGCAGTTCTTC. Protein sequence: CATSAGDRSSYNEQFF. The rearrangement joins TRBV15 to TRBJ2-1, with 7 nucleotides matching TRBD2. The junction had 7 bases not matched to a gene; V was cut back by 5 bases and J by 0 bases. This CDR3 comprises 16 residues. The V gene's germline CDR1 is LNHNV and CDR2 YYDKDF (reference sequence).

The CDR3 DNA reads TGCGCCAGCAGCCAAGAGAGGGGGCGGTACGAGCAGTACTTC. As protein: CASSQERGRYEQYF. The rearrangement joins TRBV4-1 to TRBJ2-7; 7 positions match TRBD1. The V gene end was trimmed by 0 bases and the J gene end by 4 bases; junction bases not matched to a gene: 3. Germline V gene sequence: CDR1 MGHRA, CDR2 YSYEKL. The CDR3 is 14 residues long.

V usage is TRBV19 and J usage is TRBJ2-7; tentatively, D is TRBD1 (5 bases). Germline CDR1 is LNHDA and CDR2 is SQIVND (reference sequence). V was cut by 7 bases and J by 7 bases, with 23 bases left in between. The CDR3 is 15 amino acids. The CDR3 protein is CASMKERGSRWEQYF. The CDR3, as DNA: TGTGCCAGTATGAAAGAAAGGGGTTCACGCTGGGAGCAGTACTTC. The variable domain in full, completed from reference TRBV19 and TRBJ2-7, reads DGGITQSPKYLFRKEGQNVTLSCEQNLNHDAMYWYRQDPGQGLRLIYYSQIVNDFQKGDIAEGYSVSREKKESFPLTVTSAQKNPTAFYLCASMKERGSRWEQYFGPGTRLTVT.

CDR3 nucleotide sequence: TGCGCCAGCAGCCTGAGGACAGGGGGGCGAAACACTGAAGCTTTCTTT. Protein sequence: CASSLRTGGRNTEAFF. The chain recombines TRBV5-1 with TRBJ1-1; 10 nucleotides line up with TRBD1. Losses at the gene ends were 4 bases for V and 2 bases for J; bases not matched to a gene: 8. Germline CDR1 reads SGHRS; CDR2 reads YFSETQ. The CDR3 has 16 residues.

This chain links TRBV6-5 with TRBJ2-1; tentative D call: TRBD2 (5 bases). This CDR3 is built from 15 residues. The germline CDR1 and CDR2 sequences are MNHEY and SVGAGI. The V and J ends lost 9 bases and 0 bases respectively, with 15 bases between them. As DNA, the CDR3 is TGTGCCAGTGGGGTAACGGGAATCTCCTACAATGAGCAGTTCTTC. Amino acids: CASGVTGISYNEQFF.

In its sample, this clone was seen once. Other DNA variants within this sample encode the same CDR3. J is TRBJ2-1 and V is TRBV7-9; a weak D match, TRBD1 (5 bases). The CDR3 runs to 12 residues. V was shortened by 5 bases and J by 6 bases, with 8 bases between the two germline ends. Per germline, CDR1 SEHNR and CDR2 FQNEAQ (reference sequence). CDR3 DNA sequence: TGTGCCAGCAGCCTAAGGGGCAATGAGCAGTTCTTC. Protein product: CASSLRGNEQFF.

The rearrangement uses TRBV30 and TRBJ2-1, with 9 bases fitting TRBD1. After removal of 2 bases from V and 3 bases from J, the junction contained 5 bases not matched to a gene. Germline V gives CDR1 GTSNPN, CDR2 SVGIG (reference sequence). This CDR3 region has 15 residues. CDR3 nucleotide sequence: TGTGCCTGGAGTTTCAGACAGGGGGTCTACAATGAGCAGTTCTTC. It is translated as CAWSFRQGVYNEQFF.

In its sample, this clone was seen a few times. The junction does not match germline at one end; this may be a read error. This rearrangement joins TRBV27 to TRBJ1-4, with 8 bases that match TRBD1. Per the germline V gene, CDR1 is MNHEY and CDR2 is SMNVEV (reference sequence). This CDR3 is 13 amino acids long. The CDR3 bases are TGCGCCTCCAAGAGGACAGGGCACGAAAAACTGTTTTTT. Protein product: CASKRTGHEKLFF.

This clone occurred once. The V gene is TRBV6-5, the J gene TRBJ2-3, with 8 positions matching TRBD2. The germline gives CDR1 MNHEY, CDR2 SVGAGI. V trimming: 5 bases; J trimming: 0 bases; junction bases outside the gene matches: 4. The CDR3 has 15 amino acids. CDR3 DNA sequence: TGTGCCAGCAGTCCGGGGGGGACTAGCACAGATACGCAGTATTTT. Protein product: CASSPGGTSTDTQYF.

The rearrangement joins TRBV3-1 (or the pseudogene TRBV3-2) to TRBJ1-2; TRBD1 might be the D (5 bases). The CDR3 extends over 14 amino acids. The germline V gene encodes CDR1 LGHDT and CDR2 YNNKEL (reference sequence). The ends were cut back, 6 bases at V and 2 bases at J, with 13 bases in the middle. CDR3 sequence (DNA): TGTGCCAGCAGACGAGGGGAGGGAAACTATGGCTACACCTTC. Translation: CASRRGEGNYGYTF.

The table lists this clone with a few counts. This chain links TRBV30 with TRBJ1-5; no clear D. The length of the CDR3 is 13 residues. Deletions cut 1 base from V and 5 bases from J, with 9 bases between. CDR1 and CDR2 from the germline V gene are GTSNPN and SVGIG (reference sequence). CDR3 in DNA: TGTGCCTGGAGTGGGCAGATCCATCAGCCCCAGCATTTT. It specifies CAWSGQIHQPQHF.

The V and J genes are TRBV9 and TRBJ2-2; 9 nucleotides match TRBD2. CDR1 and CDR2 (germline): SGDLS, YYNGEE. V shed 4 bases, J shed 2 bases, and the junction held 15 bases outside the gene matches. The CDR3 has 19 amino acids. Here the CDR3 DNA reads TGTGCCAGCAGCCTAGACTTACCGCGAGCGGGGGGTAACACCGGGGAGCTGTTTTTT. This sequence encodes CASSLDLPRAGGNTGELFF.

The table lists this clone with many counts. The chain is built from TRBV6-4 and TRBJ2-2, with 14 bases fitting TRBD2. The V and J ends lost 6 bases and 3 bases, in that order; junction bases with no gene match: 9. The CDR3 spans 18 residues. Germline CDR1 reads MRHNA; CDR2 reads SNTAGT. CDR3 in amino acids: CASSRTSGGKTYTGELFF. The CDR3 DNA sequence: TGTGCCAGCAGCAGGACTAGCGGGGGGAAGACCTACACCGGGGAGCTGTTTTTT.